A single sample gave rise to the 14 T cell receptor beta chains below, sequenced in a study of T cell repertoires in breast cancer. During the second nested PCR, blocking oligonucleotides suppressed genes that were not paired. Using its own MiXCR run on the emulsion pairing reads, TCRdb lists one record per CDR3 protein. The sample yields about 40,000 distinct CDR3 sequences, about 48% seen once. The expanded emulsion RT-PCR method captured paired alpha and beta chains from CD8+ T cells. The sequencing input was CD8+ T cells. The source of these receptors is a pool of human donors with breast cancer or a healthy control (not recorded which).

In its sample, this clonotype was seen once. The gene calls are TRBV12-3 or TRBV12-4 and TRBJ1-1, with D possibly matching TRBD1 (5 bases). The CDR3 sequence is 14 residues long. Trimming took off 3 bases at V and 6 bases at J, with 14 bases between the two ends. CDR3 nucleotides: TGTGCCAGCAGTTTTACGGGGGGGAGAGCTGAAGCTTTCTTT. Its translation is CASSFTGGRAEAFF.

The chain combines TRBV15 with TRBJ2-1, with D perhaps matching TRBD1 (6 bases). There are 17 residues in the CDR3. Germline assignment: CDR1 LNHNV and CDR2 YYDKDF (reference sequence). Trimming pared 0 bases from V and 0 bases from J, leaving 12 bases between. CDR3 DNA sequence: TGTGCCACCAGCAGAGAGGGAGCAGGGGACTCCTACAATGAGCAGTTCTTC. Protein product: CATSREGAGDSYNEQFF. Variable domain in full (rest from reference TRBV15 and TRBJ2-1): DAMVIQNPRYQVTQFGKPVTLSCSQTLNHNVMYWYQQKSSQAPKLLFHYYDKDFNNEADTPDNFQSRRPNTSFCFLDIRSPGLGDTAMYLCATSREGAGDSYNEQFFGPGTRLTVL.

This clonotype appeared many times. The DNA for the CDR3 is TGTGCCAGCAGTTACTCAGGAGGTGAAACCTCCTACGAGCAGTACTTC. Its translation: CASSYSGGETSYEQYF. This chain links TRBV6-5 with TRBJ2-7; weak D call: TRBD2 (5 bases). This CDR3 has 16 amino acids. CDR1 and CDR2 from the germline V gene are MNHEY and SVGAGI. Trimming took 0 bases from V and 0 from J, leaving 12 bases between them.

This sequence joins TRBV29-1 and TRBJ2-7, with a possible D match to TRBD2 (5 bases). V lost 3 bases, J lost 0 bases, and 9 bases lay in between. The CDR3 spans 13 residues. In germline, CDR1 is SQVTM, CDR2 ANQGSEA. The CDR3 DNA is TGCAGCGTTGAGAAGACTACCTCCTACGAGCAGTACTTC. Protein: CSVEKTTSYEQYF.

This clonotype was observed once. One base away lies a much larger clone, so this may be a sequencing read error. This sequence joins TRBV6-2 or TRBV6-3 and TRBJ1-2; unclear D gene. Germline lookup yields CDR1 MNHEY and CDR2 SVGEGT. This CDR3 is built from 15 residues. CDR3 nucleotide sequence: TGTGCCAGCAGTTCCGGACCTGAAGCTAACTATGGCTACGCCTTC. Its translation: CASSSGPEANYGYAF.

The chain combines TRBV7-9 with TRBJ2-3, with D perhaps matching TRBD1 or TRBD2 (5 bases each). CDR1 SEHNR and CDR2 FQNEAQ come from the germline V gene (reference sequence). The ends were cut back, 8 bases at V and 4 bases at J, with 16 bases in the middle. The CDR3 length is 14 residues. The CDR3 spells CASEGSMSSDTQYF. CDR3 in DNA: TGTGCCAGCGAGGGGTCCATGTCCTCAGATACGCAGTATTTT.

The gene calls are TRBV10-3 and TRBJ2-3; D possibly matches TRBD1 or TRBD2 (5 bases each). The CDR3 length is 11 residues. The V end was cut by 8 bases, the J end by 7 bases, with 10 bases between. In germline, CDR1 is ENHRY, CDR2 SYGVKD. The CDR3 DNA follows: TGTGCCATCGGGGGAGTATATACGCAGTATTTT. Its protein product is CAIGGVYTQYF.

The DNA of the CDR3 is TGTGCCAGCAGTTTCCACGACAGACGAGAGACCCAGTACTTC. As protein: CASSFHDRRETQYF. This rearrangement joins TRBV12-3 or TRBV12-4 to TRBJ2-5, with a weak D call TRBD1 (5 bases). This CDR3 has 14 amino acids. Trimming left V 3 bases short and J 4 bases short, with 12 bases between.

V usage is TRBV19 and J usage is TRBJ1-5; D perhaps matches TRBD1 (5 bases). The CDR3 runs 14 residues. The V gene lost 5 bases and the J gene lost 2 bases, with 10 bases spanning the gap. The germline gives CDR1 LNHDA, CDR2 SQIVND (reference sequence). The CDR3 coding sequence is TGTGCCAGTAGTTCCCCGGGGGGCAATCAGCCCCAGCATTTT. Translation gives CASSSPGGNQPQHF.

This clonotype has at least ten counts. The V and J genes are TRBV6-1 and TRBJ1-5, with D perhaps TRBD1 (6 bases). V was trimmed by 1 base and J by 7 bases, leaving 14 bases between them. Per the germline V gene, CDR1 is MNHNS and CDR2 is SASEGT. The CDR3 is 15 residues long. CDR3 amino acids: CASSEGMRGGQPQHF. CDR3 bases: TGTGCCAGCAGTGAAGGGATGAGGGGGGGGCAGCCCCAGCATTTT.

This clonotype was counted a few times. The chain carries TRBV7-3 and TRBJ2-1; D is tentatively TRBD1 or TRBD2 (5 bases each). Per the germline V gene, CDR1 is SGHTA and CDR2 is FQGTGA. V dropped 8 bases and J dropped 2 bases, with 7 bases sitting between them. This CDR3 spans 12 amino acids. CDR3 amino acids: CASGGTYNEQFF. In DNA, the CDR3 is TGTGCCAGCGGGGGTACCTACAATGAGCAGTTCTTC.

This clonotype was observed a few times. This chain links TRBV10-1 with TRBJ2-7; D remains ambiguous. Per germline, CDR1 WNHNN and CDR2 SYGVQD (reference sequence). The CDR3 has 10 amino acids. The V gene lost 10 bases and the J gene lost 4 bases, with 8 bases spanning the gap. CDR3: CAILAYEQYF. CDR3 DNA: TGCGCCATTTTAGCTTACGAGCAGTACTTC.

CDR3 DNA sequence: TGTGCCAGCAGCAGAACCCGACAGGGTCCCTCGGATACGCAGTATTTT. It specifies CASSRTRQGPSDTQYF. This chain joins TRBV14 and TRBJ2-3, with TRBD1 matching over 7 bases. The CDR3 extends over 16 amino acids. Germline CDR1 and CDR2: SGHDN and FVKESK. The V and J ends lost 5 bases and 6 bases, in that order; junction bases with no gene match: 14.

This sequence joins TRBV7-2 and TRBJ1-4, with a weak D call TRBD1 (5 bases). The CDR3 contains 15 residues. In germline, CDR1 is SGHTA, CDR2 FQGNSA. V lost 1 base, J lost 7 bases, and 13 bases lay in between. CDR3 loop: CASSLGGGMSEKLFF. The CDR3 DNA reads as TGTGCCAGCAGCTTAGGTGGGGGTATGAGTGAAAAACTGTTTTTT.